The text below deals with one T cell receptor beta chain. This sample stems from a study of multiple sclerosis patients with progressive multifocal leukoencephalopathy. The time point: time of PML onset. Natalizumab-treated patients developed PML between roughly 16 and 56 months into natalizumab therapy. T3 refers to blood collected at the onset of PML. Germline values: CDR1 SGHAT, CDR2 FQNNGV. This CDR3 has 15 amino acids. With 5 bases clipped from V and 4 bases from J, the junction kept 7 bases outside the gene matches. Data came from immunoSEQ multiplex PCR; TCRdb stores just in-frame clones and leaves some out. The repertoire consists of some 28,000 clones, with about 85% occurring once and the leading ten covering 9.5% to 15%.

The sample in question was PBMCs, obtained from a patient treated with natalizumab. The genes are TRBV11-2 and TRBJ1-1; 10 nucleotides match TRBD1. The sequence was obtained from a woman younger than 45 with progressive multifocal leukoencephalopathy. CDR3 residues: CASSRYRDRGTEAFF. The DNA for the CDR3 is TGTGCCAGCAGCCGGTACCGGGACAGGGGCACTGAAGCTTTCTTT.